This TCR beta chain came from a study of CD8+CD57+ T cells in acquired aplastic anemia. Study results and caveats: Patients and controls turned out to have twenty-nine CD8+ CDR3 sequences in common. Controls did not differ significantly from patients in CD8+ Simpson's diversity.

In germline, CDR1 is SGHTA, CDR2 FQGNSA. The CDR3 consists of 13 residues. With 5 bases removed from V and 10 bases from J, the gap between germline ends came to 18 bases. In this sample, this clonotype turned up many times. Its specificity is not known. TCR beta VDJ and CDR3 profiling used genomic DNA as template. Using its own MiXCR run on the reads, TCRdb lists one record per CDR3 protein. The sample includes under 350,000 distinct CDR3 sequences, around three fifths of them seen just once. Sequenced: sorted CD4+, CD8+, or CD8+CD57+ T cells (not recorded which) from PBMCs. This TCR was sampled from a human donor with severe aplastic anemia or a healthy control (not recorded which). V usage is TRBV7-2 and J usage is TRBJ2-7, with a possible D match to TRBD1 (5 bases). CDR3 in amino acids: CASSRGYPGPQYF. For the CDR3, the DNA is TGTGCCAGCAGCAGGGGCTATCCGGGTCCCCAGTACTTC.